The clone carrying this TCR beta chain has just a few counts. Its antigen is undetermined. The sample originates from a study of T cells in Graves' hyperthyroidism and ophthalmopathy. Points from the study as a whole: Stable hyperthyroidism was separated from ophthalmopathy by a model based on 13 V-J features. Model predictions of ophthalmopathy came a median 6.5 months before onset. Most thyroid clonotypes expanded above 0.001 were also detected in blood.

Authors of the study amplified TCR beta CDR3 regions from RNA transcripts. RT-PCR in the first round (using the HTBI primer set) targeted the TCR CDR3. TCRdb independently ran MiXCR on the multiplex PCR reads; one entry per CDR3 protein. The sample includes roughly 300,000 distinct CDR3 sequences, around a sixth of them seen just once. No progression to ophthalmopathy during 18 months of follow-up defined stable disease. The sequencing sample was made of blood. This sequence originates from a woman in her fifties or sixties with Graves' hyperthyroidism.

CDR3 nucleotides: TGCAGCGTTGAATTGACAGAGGGGAATGAGCAGTTCTTC. This translates into CSVELTEGNEQFF. The chain employs TRBV29-1 and TRBJ2-1; possibly TRBD1 or TRBD2 for D (5 bases each). The length of the CDR3 is 13 residues. Trimming left V 2 bases short and J 7 bases short, with 12 bases between. Germline values: CDR1 SQVTM, CDR2 ANQGSEA.